Included here is one TCR beta chain sequence, with context. This entry belongs to a study of blood T cell repertoires in COVID-19. CDR3 length: 14 amino acids. Germline V lookup: CDR1 GTSNPN, CDR2 SVGIG (reference sequence). The ends were cut back, 3 bases at V and 4 bases at J, with 15 bases in the middle. The Seattle site enrolled patients during active infection and followed them longitudinally. The data were produced by immunoSEQ multiplex PCR, yet TCRdb's version contains in-frame clones alone and is incomplete. Of fewer than 700,000 clones listed, 85% to 90% are singletons. The chain employs TRBV30 and TRBJ1-1; D gene ambiguous. Sequenced: peripheral blood. The clonotype was recovered from a woman between 45 and 60 years old with COVID-19, enrolled during active disease. The CDR3 region is CAWSERGWGTEAFF. Here the CDR3 DNA reads TGTGCCTGGAGCGAACGGGGTTGGGGCACTGAAGCTTTCTTT.